A single sample is the source of the 27 T cell receptor beta chains below, sequenced in a study of Ad26.COV2.S vaccination and SARS-CoV-2 variants (dated by TCRdb to the early 2020s). This sample's treatment or condition label indicates: roughly 18 received Ad26.COV2.S at low or high dose, single or two shots; about 5 received placebo; per-sample allocation not given. Repertoires of vaccine and placebo recipients were sequenced from samples collected on day 63 after the first injection. The library came from the immunoSEQ multiplex PCR assay. TCRdb stores this immuneACCESS table with in-frame sequences only. Part of the clones is absent; in the studies checked, under half of the shortfall reflects unresolved V genes, and no reason is known for the rest. In this sample the table shows around 380,000 clones, less than 90% of which occur a single time. Together, the top ten hold under 4% of the sample.

Sequenced here: peripheral blood, sampled in a trial of Ad26.COV2.S vaccine versus placebo. The receptors come from a person between 18 and 65 years old who received the Ad26.COV2.S COVID-19 vaccine or a placebo.

With regard to this clone: This specimen includes other DNA sequences encoding the same CDR3. The chain has TRBV7-2 and TRBJ1-1; TRBD1 agrees at 9 bases. There are 14 residues in the CDR3. The trim removed 1 base at V and 5 bases at J, leaving 2 bases unmatched. Germline V gene sequence: CDR1 SGHTA, CDR2 FQGNSA. In DNA, the CDR3 is TGTGCCAGCAGCTTAGGGACAGGGGTAACTGAAGCTTTCTTT. Translating gives CASSLGTGVTEAFF.

In its sample, this clone was seen once. The same CDR3 is also encoded by other DNA sequences in this sample. The chain employs TRBV7-9 and TRBJ2-3; perhaps TRBD1 as D (6 bases). Trimming shortened V by 3 bases and J by 0 bases, and 10 bases separated the two germline ends. Germline V gene data show CDR1 as SEHNR and CDR2 as FQNEAQ (reference sequence). The CDR3 covers 15 residues. The CDR3 protein is CASSLATGSTDTQYF. In nucleotides, the CDR3 is TGTGCCAGCAGCTTGGCAACAGGGAGCACAGATACGCAGTATTTT.

V usage is TRBV6-6 and J usage is TRBJ1-5, with D unresolved. V was trimmed by 7 bases and J by 4 bases, leaving 11 bases between them. Looked up from germline, CDR1 is MNHNY and CDR2 is SVGAGI (reference sequence). The length of the CDR3 is 13 residues. The CDR3 spells CASTEWQNQPQHF. The CDR3 DNA follows: TGTGCCAGCACCGAGTGGCAAAATCAGCCCCAGCATTTT.

CDR3 nucleotides: TGTGCCAGCTCACCCTCGGGACAGCGGGAGACCCAGTACTTC. Translated, it gives CASSPSGQRETQYF. The genes are TRBV18 and TRBJ2-5, with TRBD1 matching over 7 bases. V dropped 3 bases and J dropped 5; count of bases not matched to a gene: 6. There are 14 residues in the CDR3. Looked up from germline, CDR1 is KGHSH and CDR2 is LQKENI.

The chain has TRBV10-3 and TRBJ2-7; 9 bases line up with TRBD2. Unmatched junction bases numbered 2, after V lost 4 bases and J lost 4 bases. There are 13 residues in the CDR3. Germline assignment: CDR1 ENHRY and CDR2 SYGVKD. The CDR3 region has the DNA TGTGCCATCAGTGGGACTAGCGCGTACGAGCAGTACTTC. The encoded protein is CAISGTSAYEQYF.

V usage is TRBV29-1 and J usage is TRBJ1-3; 8 bases align to TRBD1. Trimming took 6 bases from V and 1 from J; bases not matched to a gene: 2. This CDR3 spans 13 amino acids. The V gene's germline CDR1 is SQVTM and CDR2 ANQGSEA. This CDR3 reads CSVTGGSGNTIYF. Here the CDR3 DNA reads TGCAGCGTCACAGGGGGTTCTGGAAACACCATATATTTT.

The rearrangement joins TRBV5-1 to TRBJ2-1; D remains unclear. This CDR3 spans 15 amino acids. Germline V gene data show CDR1 as SGHRS and CDR2 as YFSETQ. Trimming removed 0 bases from V and 6 bases from J, with 13 bases in between. The CDR3, as DNA: TGCGCCAGCAGCTTGGGGCAGGCTTACGGCAATGAGCAGTTCTTC. It translates to CASSLGQAYGNEQFF.

To note about this clone: This same CDR3 is encoded by further DNA sequences in the sample. The chain carries TRBV18 and TRBJ2-3, with 8 nucleotides matching TRBD1. This CDR3 has 15 amino acids. The germline V gene encodes CDR1 KGHSH and CDR2 LQKENI. The V and J ends lost 2 bases and 1 base, in that order; junction bases with no gene match: 2. Written as DNA, the CDR3 is TGTGCCAGCTCACCATTGGGACAGGGCACAGATACGCAGTATTTT. This sequence encodes CASSPLGQGTDTQYF.

The chain couples TRBV2 to TRBJ1-5, with D maybe TRBD1 (5 bases). V shed 2 bases and J shed 0 bases, with 14 bases lying between them. Per the germline V gene, CDR1 is SNHLY and CDR2 is FYNNEI. The CDR3 runs 17 residues. The CDR3 coding sequence is TGTGCCAGCAGTGAACGGTGGACAACATTTAGCAATCAGCCCCAGCATTTT. Its protein product is CASSERWTTFSNQPQHF.

The chain uses TRBV5-1 and TRBJ2-5; 8 bases align to TRBD2. The CDR3 covers 16 residues. V lost 0 bases to trimming and J lost 5 bases; unmatched junction nucleotides: 9. Looked up from germline, CDR1 is SGHRS and CDR2 is YFSETQ. The CDR3 nucleotides read TGCGCCAGCAGCTTGGATTCAGCGGGGGTTCGGGAGACCCAGTACTTC. Its protein is CASSLDSAGVRETQYF.

The chain has TRBV10-3 and TRBJ1-2, with TRBD1 as a possible D gene (6 bases). The CDR3 runs 12 residues. V gave up 4 bases and J gave up 3 bases, with 6 bases separating them. The germline gives CDR1 ENHRY, CDR2 SYGVKD. The CDR3 is CAISAGDYGYTF. The DNA of the CDR3 is TGTGCCATCAGTGCAGGGGACTATGGCTACACCTTC.

This sequence joins TRBV25-1 and TRBJ1-4; D not resolved. CDR1 and CDR2 (germline): MGHDK, SYGVNS. V lost 4 bases and J 0 bases, leaving 9 bases between the germline ends. The length of the CDR3 is 15 residues. CDR3 in amino acids: CASSGDDATNEKLFF. The DNA for the CDR3 is TGTGCCAGCAGTGGTGACGACGCAACTAATGAAAAACTGTTTTTT.

The chain recombines TRBV5-5 with TRBJ1-2; no reliable D call. Trimming cost V 0 bases and J 3 bases, with 6 bases left between them. The germline CDR1 and CDR2 sequences are SGHKS and YYEKEE (reference sequence). The CDR3 extends over 13 amino acids. CDR3 in amino acids: CASSLAQDYGYTF. CDR3 nucleotides: TGTGCCAGCAGCTTGGCACAAGACTATGGCTACACCTTC.

The chain carries TRBV6-5 and TRBJ1-1; D not certain. Germline V gene data show CDR1 as MNHEY and CDR2 as SVGAGI. The ends were cut back, 3 bases at V and 0 bases at J, with 11 bases in the middle. The CDR3 loop spans 15 amino acids. The DNA for the CDR3 is TGTGCCAGCAGTTATTCCAGTCTTTTGAACACTGAAGCTTTCTTT. This codes for CASSYSSLLNTEAFF.

The chain recombines TRBV4-2 with TRBJ1-6; unclear D gene. Germline lookup yields CDR1 LGHNA and CDR2 YNFKEQ. V was trimmed by 5 bases and J by 0 bases, leaving 11 bases between them. The CDR3 runs to 16 residues. This chain's CDR3 is CASSTSRGSYNSPLHF. Here the CDR3 DNA reads TGTGCCAGCAGCACCTCTCGCGGCTCCTATAATTCACCCCTCCACTTT.

V is TRBV19 and J is TRBJ1-2; tentatively, D is TRBD1 (5 bases). The V end was cut by 5 bases, the J end by 4 bases, with 14 bases between. The length of the CDR3 is 14 residues. The germline V gene encodes CDR1 LNHDA and CDR2 SQIVND (reference sequence). CDR3 sequence (DNA): TGTGCCAGTAGTTGGGGTAGGGGATCCTATGGCTACACCTTC. As protein: CASSWGRGSYGYTF.

This clone was seen a handful of times. Compared with germline, one end of the junction differs, possibly owing to a read error. The chain uses TRBV25-1 and TRBJ2-7; D is unclear. CDR3 size: 10 residues. Germline assignment: CDR1 MGHDK and CDR2 SYGVNS. The CDR3 sequence is CASGDYEQYF. The CDR3 DNA reads TGTGCCAGCGGTGACTACGAGCAGTACTTC.

The chain uses TRBV7-2 and TRBJ1-2, with D perhaps TRBD1 (6 bases). Germline V gives CDR1 SGHTA, CDR2 FQGNSA. The CDR3 loop spans 12 amino acids. Trimming shortened V by 11 bases and J by 4 bases, and 14 bases separated the two germline ends. The CDR3 nucleotides are TGTGCCGCAGGGGTCCTGGGCTATGGCTACACCTTC. It encodes CAAGVLGYGYTF.

The chain uses TRBV4-2 and TRBJ1-5, with D unclear. There are 13 residues in the CDR3. The V gene lost 0 bases and the J gene lost 12 bases, with 12 bases spanning the gap. The germline gives CDR1 LGHNA, CDR2 YNFKEQ. The DNA for the CDR3 is TGTGCCAGCAGCCAAGATGGGCAGAAGGACCAGCATTTT. This translates into CASSQDGQKDQHF.

The chain has TRBV2 and TRBJ1-2; D remains unclear. V shed 7 bases and J shed 4 bases, with 10 bases lying between them. This CDR3 spans 12 amino acids. In germline, CDR1 is SNHLY, CDR2 FYNNEI. CDR3: CASTEGLYGYTF. The CDR3 region has the DNA TGTGCCAGCACCGAAGGACTCTATGGCTACACCTTC.

This clone was seen more than once but under ten times. The rearrangement joins TRBV2 to TRBJ2-7; 7 positions match TRBD2. The germline V gene has CDR1 SNHLY and CDR2 FYNNEI. There are 14 residues in the CDR3. V shed 9 bases and J 1 base; nucleotides not matched to a gene: 9. The CDR3 bases are TGTGCCAGGGGCAGGCTAGCGGCGTCCTACGAGCAGTACTTC. The encoded protein is CARGRLAASYEQYF.

The rearrangement joins TRBV6-5 to TRBJ1-6, with a weak D call TRBD1 (5 bases). The CDR3 is made up of 15 amino acids. The V and J ends lost 7 bases and 6 bases respectively, with 16 bases between them. Germline V gives CDR1 MNHEY, CDR2 SVGAGI. The CDR3 is CASIAQGYFNSPLHF. DNA for the CDR3: TGTGCCAGCATTGCCCAGGGTTACTTTAATTCACCCCTCCACTTT.

The chain links TRBV7-2 to TRBJ1-2, with D maybe TRBD1 (5 bases). Deletions cut 5 bases from V and 2 bases from J, with 12 bases between. The germline V gene encodes CDR1 SGHTA and CDR2 FQGNSA. The CDR3 runs to 14 residues. Written as DNA, the CDR3 is TGTGCCAGCAGCGCCCGACGGGGGAACTATGGCTACACCTTC. Protein: CASSARRGNYGYTF.

The chain couples TRBV11-3 to TRBJ2-7; the match to TRBD1 covers 7 bases. The trim removed 5 bases at V and 2 bases at J, leaving 6 bases unmatched. CDR3 length: 14 residues. Germline V gives CDR1 SGHNT, CDR2 YENEEA. This chain's CDR3 is CASSRTGQAYEQYF. The CDR3 DNA reads as TGTGCCAGCAGCCGCACCGGACAGGCCTACGAGCAGTACTTC.

The rearrangement uses TRBV6-5 and TRBJ2-7; no clear D. Germline CDR1 is MNHEY and CDR2 is SVGAGI. There are 16 residues in the CDR3. Trimming removed 0 bases at V and 5 bases at J, with 17 bases between. CDR3 nucleotides: TGTGCCAGCAGTTACTCCCCACCCGGCGGCACGCACGAGCAGTACTTC. It encodes CASSYSPPGGTHEQYF.

The V gene is TRBV4-1, the J gene TRBJ2-7; 8 bases are shared with TRBD1. Trimming cost V 4 bases and J 2 bases; bases outside gene matches: 4. This CDR3 is built from 14 residues. The germline V gene encodes CDR1 MGHRA and CDR2 YSYEKL. The CDR3 DNA follows: TGCGCCAGCAGCCGGGGACAGGAAGCCTACGAGCAGTACTTC. This codes for CASSRGQEAYEQYF.

V and J are TRBV2 and TRBJ2-3; the D is unclear. Germline assignment: CDR1 SNHLY and CDR2 FYNNEI. The CDR3 loop spans 13 amino acids. Trimming pared 6 bases from V and 5 bases from J, leaving 12 bases between. The CDR3 nucleotides read TGTGCCAGCAGGGACGACAACCGAGATACGCAGTATTTT. Translating it yields CASRDDNRDTQYF.